The T cell receptor (beta chain) described here comes from a study of shared clonotypes between healthy human individuals. The study, taken as a whole, reports: Represented genetic and exposure-history diversity was restricted by having few donors. Though the depth was large, rarefaction showed that sorted-subset sequencing was incomplete.

Of note for this clone: Its target is unknown.

Deletions cut 0 bases from V and 4 bases from J, with 17 bases between. This CDR3 is 17 amino acids long. Germline V gene lookup returns CDR1 SGHTS and CDR2 YDEGEE. TCRdb's copy holds only in-frame clones and misses some; the assay was immunoSEQ multiplex PCR. The top ten hold about 0.34% of the sample, which has 1,500,000 or so clones, approximately 98.5% seen once. The source of this sequence is a man in his thirties or forties in good health. The gene calls are TRBV5-8 and TRBJ2-4, with D perhaps matching TRBD2 (6 bases). Sequencing was carried out using naive CD4+ T cells sorted from blood. Stated subset: CD45RA+ positively selected. CDR3 protein: CASSLGPLAYVKNIQYF. The CDR3 DNA reads TGTGCCAGCAGCTTGGGGCCTCTAGCGTATGTGAAAAACATTCAGTACTTC.